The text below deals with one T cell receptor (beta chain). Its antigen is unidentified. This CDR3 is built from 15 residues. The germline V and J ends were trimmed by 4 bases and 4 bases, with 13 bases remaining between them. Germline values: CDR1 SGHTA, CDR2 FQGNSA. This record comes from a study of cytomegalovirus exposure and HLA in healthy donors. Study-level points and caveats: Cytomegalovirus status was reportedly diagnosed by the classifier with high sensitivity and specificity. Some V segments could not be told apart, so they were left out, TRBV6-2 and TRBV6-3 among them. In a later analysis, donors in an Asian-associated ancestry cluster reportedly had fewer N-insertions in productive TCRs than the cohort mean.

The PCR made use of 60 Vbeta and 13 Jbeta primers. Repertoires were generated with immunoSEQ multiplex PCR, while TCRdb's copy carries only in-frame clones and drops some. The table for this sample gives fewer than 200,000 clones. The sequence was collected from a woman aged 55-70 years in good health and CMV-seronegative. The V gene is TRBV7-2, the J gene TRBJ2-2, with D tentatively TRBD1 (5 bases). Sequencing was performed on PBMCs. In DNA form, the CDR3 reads TGTGCCAGCAGCTCAGACAGATTGGGCACCGGGGAGCTGTTTTTT. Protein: CASSSDRLGTGELFF. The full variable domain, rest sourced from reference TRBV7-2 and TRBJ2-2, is GAGVSQSPSNKVTEKGKDVELRCDPISGHTALYWYRQSLGQGLEFLIYFQGNSAPDKSGLPSDRFSAERTGGSVSTLTIQRTQQEDSAVYLCASSSDRLGTGELFFGEGSRLTVL.